These 5 T cell receptor beta chains originate from one sample sequenced in a study of blood T cell repertoires in COVID-19 (dated by TCRdb to 2020 to 2021). The library was obtained by the immunoSEQ multiplex PCR assay. TCRdb mirrors the immuneACCESS table, restricted to in-frame sequences. Some clones are absent from its copies; in checked studies, under half trace to an unresolved V gene, and the reason for the others is unknown. In all, the sample holds 150,000 or so clones, and around 89% of those were seen once. About 26% of the sample belongs to the ten largest clones. The sample was peripheral blood. These receptors all come from a man in his fifties or sixties with acute or convalescent COVID-19.

The chain employs TRBV19 and TRBJ1-5, with 8 nucleotides matching TRBD1. The V segment lost 7 bases and the J segment 2 bases; nucleotides outside the gene matches: 7. There are 15 residues in the CDR3. Looked up from germline, CDR1 is LNHDA and CDR2 is SQIVND (reference sequence). The CDR3 DNA reads TGTGCCAGTACCGCGACAGGGGATGGCAATCAGCCCCAGCATTTT. This translates into CASTATGDGNQPQHF.

This sequence joins TRBV29-1 and TRBJ2-4; possibly TRBD2 for D (5 bases). Germline V lookup: CDR1 SQVTM, CDR2 ANQGSEA. The CDR3 sequence is 11 residues long. Trimming took 3 bases from V and 7 from J, leaving 7 bases between them. For the CDR3, the DNA is TGCAGCGTTGACTCGGGGAACATTCAGTACTTC. This translates into CSVDSGNIQYF.

This clone was seen a few times. The chain joins TRBV12-3 or TRBV12-4 to TRBJ1-1; 8 bases are a match to TRBD1. The length of the CDR3 is 13 residues. J lost 4 bases, V lost 8 bases, and 6 bases had no gene match. The chain's CDR3 is CASRITGGTEAFF. The DNA of the CDR3 is TGTGCCAGCCGTATAACAGGGGGCACTGAAGCTTTCTTT.

This clone appeared a few times. The rearrangement uses TRBV2 and TRBJ1-1; no definite D call. This CDR3 has 15 amino acids. Looked up from germline, CDR1 is SNHLY and CDR2 is FYNNEI. Trimming stripped 7 bases from V and 4 bases from J, with 19 bases between. CDR3 sequence reads: CASTDPGLGSTEAFF. DNA for the CDR3: TGTGCCAGCACCGACCCAGGATTAGGTAGCACTGAAGCTTTCTTT. The variable domain in full, with the rest retrieved from reference TRBV2 and TRBJ1-1, is EPEVTQTPSHQVTQMGQEVILRCVPISNHLYFYWYRQILGQKVEFLVSFYNNEISEKSEIFDDQFSVERPDGSNFTLKIRSTKLEDSAMYFCASTDPGLGSTEAFFGQGTRLTVV.

The genes are TRBV5-1 and TRBJ1-1, with D unresolved. Trimming pared 5 bases from V and 3 bases from J, leaving 11 bases between. Germline V CDR1 and CDR2: SGHRS, YFSETQ. There are 13 residues in the CDR3. The CDR3 spells CASSWKGDTEAFF. CDR3 nucleotides: TGCGCCAGCAGTTGGAAGGGAGACACTGAAGCTTTCTTT.